Below are 27 T cell receptor beta chains sequenced from a single sample in a study of CD8+ T cells in alopecia areata. Following extraction, RNA underwent reverse transcription to cDNA, which served as the sequencing template. The assay was immunoSEQ multiplex PCR, and TCRdb's table has in-frame clones only and misses some. The sample shows about 140,000 clones, 45% to 60% of them seen only once. The material sequenced was CD4+ T cells sorted from blood, taken at week 0. These receptors all come from a human donor with alopecia areata.

The gene calls are TRBV18 and TRBJ2-5; tentatively, D is TRBD1 (6 bases). CDR1 is KGHSH and CDR2 is LQKENI in the germline V gene. CDR3 length: 17 residues. Between the trimmed V and J ends, which lost 0 bases and 5 bases, there was a span of 19 bases. For the CDR3, the DNA is TGTGCCAGCTCACCACCACGACGGCCGCAGGGGTACGAGACCCAGTACTTC. Residues: CASSPPRRPQGYETQYF. Drawing the rest from reference TRBV18 and TRBJ2-5, the complete variable domain is NAGVMQNPRHLVRRRGQEARLRCSPMKGHSHVYWYRQLPEEGLKFMVYLQKENIIDESGMPKERFSAEFPKEGPSILRIQQVVRGDSAAYFCASSPPRRPQGYETQYFGPGTRLLVL.

This clone was counted a few times. The rearrangement uses TRBV5-6 and TRBJ2-7, with D perhaps TRBD1 or TRBD2 (5 bases each). CDR1 is SGHDT and CDR2 is YYEEEE in the germline V gene. The CDR3 is 15 residues long. The V and J ends lost 4 bases and 2 bases respectively, with 16 bases between them. The CDR3 here is CASSTTRAGTYEQYF. The CDR3 DNA is TGTGCCAGCAGCACTACCAGGGCCGGGACCTACGAGCAGTACTTC.

This clone was detected only a few times. This rearrangement joins TRBV29-1 to TRBJ2-7, with D hard to call. Germline V CDR1 and CDR2: SQVTM, ANQGSEA. The CDR3 is 11 residues long. V was shortened by 2 bases and J by 8 bases, with 10 bases between the two germline ends. The CDR3 DNA sequence: TGCAGCGTTGAAATCCGTGCTCAGCAGTACTTC. It is translated as CSVEIRAQQYF.

As regards this clone: A read error may produce the germline difference seen at one junction end. This sequence joins TRBV29-1 and TRBJ2-7; 12 nucleotides align to TRBD1. This CDR3 is built from 15 residues. Germline V CDR1 and CDR2: SQVTM, ANQGSEA. CDR3 nucleotides: TGCAGCGCTGAAGGGGACAGGGGGCCCAACTACGAGCAGTACTTC. It yields the protein CSAEGDRGPNYEQYF.

This chain uses TRBV19 with TRBJ2-1, with 9 bases matching TRBD2. The CDR3 is 14 residues long. Germline CDR1 and CDR2: LNHDA and SQIVND (reference sequence). V was clipped by 8 bases and J by 10 bases; unmatched bases: 12. The CDR3: CASGCGRAPCEQFF. CDR3 nucleotides: TGTGCCAGTGGTTGCGGGAGGGCACCGTGCGAGCAGTTCTTC.

For this clone: One end of the junction fails to match germline, which may point to a read error. The J gene is TRBJ1-2, the V gene TRBV7-9, with no clear D. Germline assignment: CDR1 SEHNR and CDR2 FQNEAQ (reference sequence). The CDR3 runs to 13 residues. CDR3 amino acids: CASSREANYGYTF. The DNA of the CDR3 is TGTGCCAGCAGCCGGGAGGCCAACTATGGTTACACCTTC.

Remarks on this clone: Other DNA sequences in this specimen translate into the identical CDR3. The chain is built from TRBV30 and TRBJ2-3; D uncertain. V lost 3 bases and J 0 bases, leaving 7 bases between the germline ends. Germline V gene sequence: CDR1 GTSNPN, CDR2 SVGIG (reference sequence). The CDR3 covers 13 residues. In nucleotides, the CDR3 is TGTGCCTGGAGGGGCGGAAGCACAGATACGCAGTATTTT. It yields the protein CAWRGGSTDTQYF.

The chain couples TRBV25-1 to TRBJ1-2; maybe TRBD1 (5 bases). The CDR3 totals 12 residues. V was shortened by 8 bases and J by 4 bases, with 11 bases between the two germline ends. Germline V gene sequence: CDR1 MGHDK, CDR2 SYGVNS. CDR3 amino acids: CASGGASYGYTF. As DNA, the CDR3 is TGTGCCAGCGGCGGGGCTAGCTATGGCTACACCTTC.

This chain uses TRBV20-1 with TRBJ2-2; tentatively, D is TRBD1 (5 bases). Germline CDR1 and CDR2: DFQATT and SNEGSKA (reference sequence). The CDR3 length is 10 residues. Trimming took off 6 bases at V and 7 bases at J, with 6 bases between the two ends. In nucleotides, the CDR3 is TGCAGTGCAGGGGACGGGGAGCTGTTTTTT. This codes for CSAGDGELFF.

This clone was seen a handful of times. V usage is TRBV28 and J usage is TRBJ1-4; possibly TRBD1 for D (5 bases). The length of the CDR3 is 15 residues. Trimming shortened V by 7 bases and J by 6 bases, and 18 bases separated the two germline ends. Germline V gene lookup returns CDR1 MDHEN and CDR2 SYDVKM. CDR3 in DNA: TGTGCCAGCACCACCGGGGGAGGGATATATGAAAAACTGTTTTTT. It specifies CASTTGGGIYEKLFF.

The chain links TRBV4-1 to TRBJ2-1; no clear D. Per germline, CDR1 MGHRA and CDR2 YSYEKL. Trimming pared 6 bases from V and 1 base from J, leaving 16 bases between. This CDR3 is built from 16 residues. The CDR3 is CASRRVTSGSYNEQFF. CDR3 DNA sequence: TGCGCCAGCAGGCGTGTGACCTCTGGTTCCTACAATGAGCAGTTCTTC.

The CDR3 reads CASSSGGLGNQPQHF. The CDR3 DNA sequence: TGTGCCAGCAGTTCAGGGGGCCTGGGCAATCAGCCCCAGCATTTT. V and J are TRBV6-5 and TRBJ1-5, with TRBD1 identical over 8 bases. CDR3 length: 15 amino acids. Trimming took 4 bases from V and 2 from J; bases not matched to a gene: 4. The germline V gene encodes CDR1 MNHEY and CDR2 SVGAGI.

This clone was counted only a few times. The chain links TRBV12-5 to TRBJ1-1, with D maybe TRBD1 (5 bases). V was pared by 10 bases and J by 4 bases, with 16 bases between. Germline V gene sequence: CDR1 LGHNT, CDR2 FRNRAP. This CDR3 spans 13 amino acids. Here the CDR3 DNA reads TGTGCTACCACCCGGGGAGGGGCCACTGAAGCTTTCTTT. Protein sequence: CATTRGGATEAFF. Variable domain in full (rest from reference TRBV12-5 and TRBJ1-1): DARVTQTPRHKVTEMGQEVTMRCQPILGHNTVFWYRQTMMQGLELLAYFRNRAPLDDSGMPKDRFSAEMPDATLATLKIQPSEPRDSAVYFCATTRGGATEAFFGQGTRLTVV.

A single count supports this clone. V and J are TRBV29-1 and TRBJ2-7; D unclear. Deletions cut 5 bases from V and 1 base from J, with 6 bases between. The CDR3 extends over 11 amino acids. Germline V gene lookup returns CDR1 SQVTM and CDR2 ANQGSEA. The CDR3 region is CSVSRSYEQYF. As DNA, the CDR3 is TGCAGCGTTTCCAGGTCCTACGAGCAGTACTTC.

Comment on this clone: The same CDR3 is also encoded by other DNA sequences in this sample. This chain connects TRBV5-1 to TRBJ2-3; no clear D gene. The V gene's germline CDR1 is SGHRS and CDR2 YFSETQ. Trimming stripped 0 bases from V and 0 bases from J, with 8 bases between. This CDR3 is built from 15 residues. In DNA, the CDR3 is TGCGCCAGCAGCTTGGACGGCAGAAGCACAGATACGCAGTATTTT. Its translation is CASSLDGRSTDTQYF.

This chain links TRBV29-1 with TRBJ2-2; D not certain. CDR3 length: 11 amino acids. Germline assignment: CDR1 SQVTM and CDR2 ANQGSEA. Trimming took off 4 bases at V and 7 bases at J, with 7 bases between the two ends. CDR3 loop: CSVVVVGELFF. DNA of the CDR3: TGCAGCGTTGTTGTTGTCGGGGAGCTGTTTTTT.

This clone appeared a few times. The chain carries TRBV29-1 and TRBJ2-5; D possibly matches TRBD1 or TRBD2 (6 bases each). The CDR3 sequence is 12 residues long. Germline-derived CDR1 and CDR2 are SQVTM and ANQGSEA. Trimming cost V 3 bases and J 6 bases, with 11 bases left between them. The CDR3 is CSVDEGGKTQYF. The DNA for the CDR3 is TGCAGCGTTGACGAGGGGGGCAAGACCCAGTACTTC.

The rearrangement uses TRBV5-1 and TRBJ2-3; D gene uncertain. Trimming shortened V by 1 base and J by 2 bases, and 8 bases separated the two germline ends. The CDR3 length is 14 residues. The germline gives CDR1 SGHRS, CDR2 YFSETQ. As DNA, the CDR3 is TGCGCCAGCAGCTTGCTCCGGCCCACAGATACGCAGTATTTT. It codes for CASSLLRPTDTQYF.

This clone was seen more than once but under ten times. The rearrangement joins TRBV10-3 to TRBJ1-2; 10 nucleotides align to TRBD1. This CDR3 has 14 residues. Germline assignment: CDR1 ENHRY and CDR2 SYGVKD. J gave up 2 bases and V 11 bases, and 8 bases lay outside the gene matches. The CDR3 DNA follows: TGTGCCGGAAGGGGACAGGGGTCCAACTATGGCTACACCTTC. As protein: CAGRGQGSNYGYTF.

The chain links TRBV5-1 to TRBJ1-2; 8 nucleotides line up with TRBD1. Germline assignment: CDR1 SGHRS and CDR2 YFSETQ. The ends lost 3 bases at V and 0 bases at J; junction bases unmatched: 10. The CDR3 totals 17 residues. CDR3 DNA: TGCGCCAGCAGCTCGGCAGGGGGCGCGGGGCCTAACTATGGCTACACCTTC. It encodes CASSSAGGAGPNYGYTF.

The V call is TRBV2, the J call TRBJ2-1; D unclear. V was cut by 1 base and J by 6 bases, with 10 bases left in between. The CDR3 is made up of 14 amino acids. CDR1 is SNHLY, CDR2 FYNNEI, per germline. The CDR3 loop is CASSEGVRGNEQFF. CDR3 DNA sequence: TGTGCCAGCAGTGAAGGGGTACGCGGCAATGAGCAGTTCTTC.

The chain combines TRBV29-1 with TRBJ2-3; 10 bases line up with TRBD1. V shed 8 bases and J 3 bases; nucleotides not matched to a gene: 5. The CDR3 is made up of 13 amino acids. Germline V gives CDR1 SQVTM, CDR2 ANQGSEA. The CDR3 protein is CSHRTGGTDTQYF. The CDR3 nucleotides are TGCAGCCACAGGACAGGGGGTACAGATACGCAGTATTTT.

The V call is TRBV6-6, the J call TRBJ1-1; tentative D call: TRBD1 (6 bases). Germline V gene lookup returns CDR1 MNHNY and CDR2 SVGAGI (reference sequence). With 6 bases removed from V and 1 base from J, the gap between germline ends came to 9 bases. This CDR3 region has 13 residues. CDR3 amino acids: CASSTQGNTEAFF. CDR3 nucleotide sequence: TGTGCCAGCAGCACACAGGGGAACACTGAAGCTTTCTTT.

The CDR3 DNA follows: TGTGCCAGCAACAGAGCGTCAAGGGGAGAGACCCAGTACTTC. Encoded protein: CASNRASRGETQYF. The V and J genes are TRBV7-2 and TRBJ2-5, with D possibly matching TRBD1 (5 bases). CDR3 length equals 14 residues. V was cut by 7 bases and J by 4 bases, with 16 bases left in between. Germline CDR1 SGHTA, CDR2 FQGNSA.

This clone was seen just once. The chain carries TRBV9 and TRBJ2-3; D tentatively reads TRBD1 or TRBD2 (7 bases each). This CDR3 spans 16 amino acids. Deletions cut 6 bases from V and 2 bases from J, with 19 bases between. Germline V gene data show CDR1 as SGDLS and CDR2 as YYNGEE. The CDR3 bases are TGTGCCAGCACCCCAGGGGGGGTCGACCCCACAGATACGCAGTATTTT. Protein sequence: CASTPGGVDPTDTQYF.

The chain employs TRBV7-2 and TRBJ2-4; D remains unclear. The CDR3 sequence is 16 residues long. Germline lookup yields CDR1 SGHTA and CDR2 FQGNSA. Trimming took off 3 bases at V and 1 base at J, with 13 bases between the two ends. CDR3 bases: TGTGCCAGCAGCTTCCAAGCTCTTTCGGCCAAAAACATTCAGTACTTC. Translating it yields CASSFQALSAKNIQYF.

The chain carries TRBV5-1 and TRBJ2-7; 11 bases are a match to TRBD2. This CDR3 spans 14 amino acids. J was trimmed by 7 bases and V by 3 bases; bases with no gene match: 6. Germline loops: CDR1 SGHRS, CDR2 YFSETQ. Here the CDR3 reads CASSSLGTSGEQYF. The CDR3 DNA sequence: TGCGCCAGCAGCTCCCTCGGGACTAGCGGAGAGCAGTACTTC. The full variable domain, its missing parts supplied by reference TRBV5-1 and TRBJ2-7, is KAGVTQTPRYLIKTRGQQVTLSCSPISGHRSVSWYQQTPGQGLQFLFEYFSETQRNKGNFPGRFSGRQFSNSRSEMNVSTLELGDSALYLCASSSLGTSGEQYFGPGTRLTVT.